The clone carrying this T cell receptor beta chain occurred once. The sample comes from a study of blood T cell repertoires in COVID-19. It was during active infection that Seattle patients were enrolled and then longitudinally followed. The CDR3 has 15 amino acids. V dropped 3 bases and J dropped 5 bases, with 14 bases sitting between them. Germline lookup yields CDR1 LGHNA and CDR2 YSLEER. Sequenced by immunoSEQ multiplex PCR; TCRdb stores in-frame clones only, minus some. The table has 250,000 to 350,000 clones, more than 65% seen once. This TCR was recovered from a person aged 70 to 85 with COVID-19, enrolled during active disease. The gene calls are TRBV4-3 and TRBJ1-5, with D perhaps TRBD1 (5 bases). Sequencing was carried out using peripheral blood. The CDR3 is CASSQEPGPHQPQHF. In nucleotides, the CDR3 is TGCGCCAGCAGCCAGGAGCCAGGGCCACATCAGCCCCAGCATTTT.